Listed below are T cell receptor beta chains from one sample, sequenced in a study of cytomegalovirus exposure and HLA in healthy donors. Profiled with immunoSEQ multiplex PCR; TCRdb holds only in-frame clones, not every one. Found here are around 20,000 clones, about 84% of them singletons; the top ten hold 20% to 25%. The material sequenced was PBMCs. Every receptor here comes from a human donor in good health. Each CDR3 is given with its conserved first and last residue. The D gene is left open where the match is weak. A row's size may be missing; if present it is once, few, many or a size class.

J | V | D | size | CDR3 | DNA
TRBJ2-5 | TRBV5-4 | TRBD1 | few | CASSQQGATETQYF | TGTGCCAGCAGCCAACAGGGGGCCACAGAGACCCAGTACTTC
TRBJ2-7 | TRBV28 | TRBD2 | NA | CASSLKGLAGSF | TGTGCCAGCAGTTTAAAGGGGCTAGCGGGAAGCTTC
TRBJ2-3 | TRBV7-9 | TRBD2 | NA | CASSSRLAERADTQYF | TGTGCCAGCAGCTCCCGACTAGCGGAGAGGGCAGATACGCAGTATTTT
TRBJ2-3 | TRBV18 | TRBD2 | NA | CASSPPEMAGRADTQYF | TGTGCCAGCTCACCACCGGAGATGGCAGGGAGGGCAGATACGCAGTATTTT
TRBJ2-5 | TRBV19 | TRBD1 | once | CASSIGRTGNMETQYF | TGTGCCAGTAGTATAGGCCGGACAGGGAATATGGAGACCCAGTACTTC
TRBJ2-1 | TRBV6-5 | NA | NA | CASSYSVTSEQFF | TGTGCCAGCAGTTACTCGGTAACTAGTGAGCAGTTCTTC
TRBJ2-1 | TRBV4-1 | NA | NA | CASSQDRRDEQFF | TGCGCCAGCAGCCAAGATCGCCGGGATGAGCAGTTCTTC
TRBJ2-5 | TRBV7-9 | NA | NA | CASSLGPAGKVRETQYF | TGTGCCAGCAGCTTAGGTCCAGCGGGCAAAGTGAGGGAGACCCAGTACTTC
TRBJ2-7 | TRBV28 | NA | NA | CASTPGTFPYEQYF | TGTGCCAGCACACCCGGGACTTTCCCCTACGAGCAGTACTTC
TRBJ2-5 | TRBV5-4 | TRBD1 | NA | CASSPGQKQETQYF | TGTGCCAGCAGCCCGGGACAGAAACAAGAGACCCAGTACTTC
TRBJ1-1 | TRBV7-9 | NA | NA | CASSPPGPEAEAFF | TGTGCCAGCAGCCCACCAGGGCCCGAGGCTGAAGCTTTCTTT
TRBJ1-4 | TRBV7-2 | NA | NA | CASSLGQNEKLFF | TGTGCCAGCAGCTTAGGGCAGAATGAAAAACTGTTTTTT
TRBJ2-7 | TRBV5-5 | NA | NA | CASSLEWSSYEQYF | TGTGCCAGCAGCTTGGAATGGAGTTCCTACGAGCAGTACTTC
TRBJ1-1 | TRBV9 | TRBD1 | NA | CASSLWTGGDTEAFF | TGTGCCAGCAGCCTGTGGACAGGGGGGGACACTGAAGCTTTCTTT
TRBJ1-1 | TRBV19 | NA | NA | CASTWGGGTEAFF | TGTGCCAGTACATGGGGCGGTGGGACTGAAGCTTTCTTT
TRBJ2-3 | TRBV5-1 | TRBD1 | NA | CASTLTGASTDTQYF | TGCGCCAGCACCTTGACAGGGGCTAGCACAGATACGCAGTATTTT
TRBJ1-1 | TRBV7-9 | NA | once | CASSLAREGLVTEAFF | TGTGCCAGCAGCTTAGCGCGGGAGGGATTGGTCACTGAAGCTTTCTTT
TRBJ2-5 | TRBV7-9 | TRBD1 | NA | CASSHRQSGAGGLKTQYF | TGTGCCAGCAGTCACAGGCAATCTGGGGCAGGGGGCTTAAAGACCCAGTACTTC
TRBJ2-3 | TRBV27 | TRBD1 | NA | CASRDQGQGIDTQYF | TGTGCCAGCAGAGATCAGGGACAGGGGATAGATACGCAGTATTTT
TRBJ1-5 | TRBV28 | NA | NA | CASRTGGFNQPQHF | TGTGCCAGCAGGACAGGCGGATTCAATCAGCCCCAGCATTTT
TRBJ2-3 | TRBV29-1 | TRBD1 | NA | CSVEGTGDADTQYF | TGCAGCGTTGAAGGGACAGGGGATGCAGATACGCAGTATTTT
TRBJ2-1 | TRBV5-1 | TRBD2 | NA | CASSGASGGGEQFF | TGCGCCAGCAGCGGGGCTAGCGGGGGGGGTGAGCAGTTCTTC
TRBJ2-7 | TRBV7-9 | TRBD2 | NA | CASSPTSAYEQYF | TGTGCCAGCAGTCCGACTAGCGCCTACGAGCAGTACTTC
TRBJ2-7 | TRBV4-1 | NA | NA | CASSHEPWGVDEQYF | TGCGCCAGCAGCCATGAACCATGGGGGGTCGACGAGCAGTACTTC
TRBJ2-7 | TRBV2 | NA | NA | CASSDSGSHYEQYF | TGTGCCAGCAGTGACTCCGGGTCCCACTACGAGCAGTACTTC
TRBJ2-7 | TRBV7-9 | TRBD2 | once | CASSPLAAPYEQYF | TGTGCCAGCAGCCCACTAGCGGCCCCCTACGAGCAGTACTTC
TRBJ1-2 | TRBV28 | NA | NA | CASSFSANYGYTF | TGTGCCAGCAGTTTTAGCGCTAACTATGGCTACACCTTC
TRBJ1-2 | TRBV14 | NA | NA | CASSQVGRIANGYTF | TGTGCCAGCAGCCAAGTAGGCAGGATCGCGAATGGCTACACCTTC
TRBJ2-1 | TRBV5-1 | NA | NA | CASYPGTGVYNEQFF | TGCGCCAGCTATCCCGGGACGGGGGTCTACAATGAGCAGTTCTTC
TRBJ2-1 | TRBV18 | NA | NA | CASSPQSYNEQFF | TGTGCCAGCTCACCCCAGTCCTACAATGAGCAGTTCTTC
TRBJ1-2 | TRBV5-1 | TRBD1 | once | CASSGRRRDSNNYGYTF | TGCGCCAGCAGCGGCAGACGCCGGGACAGCAATAACTATGGCTACACCTTC
TRBJ2-1 | TRBV5-6 | TRBD2 | few | CASSFVSLAGYQQFF | TGTGCCAGCAGCTTCGTAAGCCTAGCGGGCTATCAGCAGTTCTTC